Given below is one TCR beta chain in context. These data are taken from a study of blood T cell repertoires in COVID-19. About the study: Acute-phase and convalescent COVID-19 samples originated in the United States, Italy and Spain. From T cells, B-cell-depleted T cells, or PBMCs came the material, which was cDNA or gDNA.

Germline lookup yields CDR1 GTSNPN and CDR2 SVGIG (reference sequence). Trimming cost V 3 bases and J 10 bases; bases outside gene matches: 6. The length of the CDR3 is 13 residues. Authors' methods: Scientists estimated how many nucleated cells there were by amplifying reference gene primers. The method was immunoSEQ multiplex PCR; TCRdb's version includes in-frame clones alone and lacks a portion of them. Clonal size and the V and J genes are those of that table, whereas D and trimming came from the DNA. The top ten hold roughly 0.92% of the sample, which has a few hundred thousand clones, about nine tenths seen once.

Sequenced material: peripheral blood. The rearrangement joins TRBV30 to TRBJ1-6; TRBD1 matches 7 bases. The clonotype originates from a woman aged 40 to 50 who had recovered from COVID-19. The CDR3 DNA reads as TGTGCCTGGAGGGGACAGTTCGAATCACCCCTCCACTTT. This codes for CAWRGQFESPLHF.